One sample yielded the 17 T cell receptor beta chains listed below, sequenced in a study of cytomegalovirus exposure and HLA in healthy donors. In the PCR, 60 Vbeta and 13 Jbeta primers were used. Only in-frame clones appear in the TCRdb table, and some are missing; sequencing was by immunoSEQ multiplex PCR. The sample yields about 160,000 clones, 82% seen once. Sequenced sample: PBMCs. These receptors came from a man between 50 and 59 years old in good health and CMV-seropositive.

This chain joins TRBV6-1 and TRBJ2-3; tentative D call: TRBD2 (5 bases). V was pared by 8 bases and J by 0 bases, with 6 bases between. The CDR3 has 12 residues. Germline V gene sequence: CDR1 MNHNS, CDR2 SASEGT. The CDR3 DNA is TGTGCCAGCTTAGCGAGCACAGATACGCAGTATTTT. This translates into CASLASTDTQYF.

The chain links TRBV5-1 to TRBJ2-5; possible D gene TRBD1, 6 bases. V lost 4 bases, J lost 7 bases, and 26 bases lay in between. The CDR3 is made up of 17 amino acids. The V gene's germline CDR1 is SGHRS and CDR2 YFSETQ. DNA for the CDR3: TGCGCCAGCAGCCCGGCGGCAGGGGCACCCCTAGTCGGGACCCAGTACTTC. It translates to CASSPAAGAPLVGTQYF.

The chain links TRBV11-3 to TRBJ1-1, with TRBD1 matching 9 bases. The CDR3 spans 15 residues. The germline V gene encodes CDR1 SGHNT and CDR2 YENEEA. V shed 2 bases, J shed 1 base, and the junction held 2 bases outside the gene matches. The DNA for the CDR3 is TGTGCCAGCAGCTTATCGGGACAGGGGAACACTGAAGCTTTCTTT. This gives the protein CASSLSGQGNTEAFF.

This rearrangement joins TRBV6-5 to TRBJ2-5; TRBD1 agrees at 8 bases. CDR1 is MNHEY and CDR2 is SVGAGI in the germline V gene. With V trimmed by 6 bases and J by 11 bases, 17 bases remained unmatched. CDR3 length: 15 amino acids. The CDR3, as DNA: TGTGCCAGCAGGCCGGACAGGGTCAGACAAAGGGAGCAGTACTTC. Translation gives CASRPDRVRQREQYF.

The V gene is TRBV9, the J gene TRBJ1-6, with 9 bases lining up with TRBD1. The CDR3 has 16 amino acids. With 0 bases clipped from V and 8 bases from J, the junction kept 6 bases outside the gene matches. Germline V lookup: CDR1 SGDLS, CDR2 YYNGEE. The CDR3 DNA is TGTGCCAGCAGCGTAGCAGAACAGGGGGCTTATTCACCCCTCCACTTT. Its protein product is CASSVAEQGAYSPLHF.

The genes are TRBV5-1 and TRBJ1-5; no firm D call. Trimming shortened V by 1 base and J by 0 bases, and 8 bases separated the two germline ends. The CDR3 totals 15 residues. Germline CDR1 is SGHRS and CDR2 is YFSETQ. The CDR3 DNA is TGCGCCAGCAGCTTGACGGGGAGTAGCAATCAGCCCCAGCATTTT. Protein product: CASSLTGSSNQPQHF.

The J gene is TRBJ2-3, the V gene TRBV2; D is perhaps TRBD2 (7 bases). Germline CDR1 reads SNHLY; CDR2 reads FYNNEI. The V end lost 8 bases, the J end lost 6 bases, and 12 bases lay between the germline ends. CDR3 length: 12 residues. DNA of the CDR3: TGTGCCAGCGGGGGGGCCAGGGATACGCAGTATTTT. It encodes CASGGARDTQYF.

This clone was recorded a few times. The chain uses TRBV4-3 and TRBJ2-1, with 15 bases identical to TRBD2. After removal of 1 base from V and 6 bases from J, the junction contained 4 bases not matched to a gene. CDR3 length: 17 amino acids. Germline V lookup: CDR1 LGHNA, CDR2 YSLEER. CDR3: CASSQGTSGGAGNEQFF. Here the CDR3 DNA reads TGCGCCAGCAGCCAAGGGACTAGCGGGGGGGCAGGCAATGAGCAGTTCTTC.

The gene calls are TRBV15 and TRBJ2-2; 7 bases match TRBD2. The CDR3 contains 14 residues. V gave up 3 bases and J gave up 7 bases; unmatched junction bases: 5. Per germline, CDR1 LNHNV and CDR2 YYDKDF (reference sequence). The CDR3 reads CATSRPPGGGELFF. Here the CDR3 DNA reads TGTGCCACCAGCAGGCCCCCGGGGGGCGGGGAGCTGTTTTTT. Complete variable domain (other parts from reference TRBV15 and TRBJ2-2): DAMVIQNPRYQVTQFGKPVTLSCSQTLNHNVMYWYQQKSSQAPKLLFHYYDKDFNNEADTPDNFQSRRPNTSFCFLDIRSPGLGDTAMYLCATSRPPGGGELFFGEGSRLTVL.

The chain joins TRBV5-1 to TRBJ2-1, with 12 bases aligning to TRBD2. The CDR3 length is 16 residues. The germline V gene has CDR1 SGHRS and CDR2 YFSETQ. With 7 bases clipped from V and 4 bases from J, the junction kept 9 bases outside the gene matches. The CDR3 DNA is TGCGCCAGCTCCCCGACTAGCGGGAGATCTTACAATGAGCAGTTCTTC. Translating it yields CASSPTSGRSYNEQFF. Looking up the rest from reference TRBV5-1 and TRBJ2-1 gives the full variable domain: KAGVTQTPRYLIKTRGQQVTLSCSPISGHRSVSWYQQTPGQGLQFLFEYFSETQRNKGNFPGRFSGRQFSNSRSEMNVSTLELGDSALYLCASSPTSGRSYNEQFFGPGTRLTVL.

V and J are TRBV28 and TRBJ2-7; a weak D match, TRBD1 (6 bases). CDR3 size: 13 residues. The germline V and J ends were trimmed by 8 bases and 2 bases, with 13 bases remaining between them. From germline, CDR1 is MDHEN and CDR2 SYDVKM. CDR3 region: CASSGTLTYEQYF. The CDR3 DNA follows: TGTGCCAGCTCCGGGACACTCACCTACGAGCAGTACTTC.

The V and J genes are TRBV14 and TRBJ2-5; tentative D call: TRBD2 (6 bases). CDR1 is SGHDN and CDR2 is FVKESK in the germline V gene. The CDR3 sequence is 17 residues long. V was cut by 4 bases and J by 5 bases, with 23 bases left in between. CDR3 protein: CASSLQWGSRRGETQYF. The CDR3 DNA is TGTGCCAGCAGCCTCCAGTGGGGATCGCGTCGGGGGGAGACCCAGTACTTC. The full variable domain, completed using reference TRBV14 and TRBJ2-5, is EAGVTQFPSHSVIEKGQTVTLRCDPISGHDNLYWYRRVMGKEIKFLLHFVKESKQDESGMPNNRFLAERTGGTYSTLKVQPAELEDSGVYFCASSLQWGSRRGETQYFGPGTRLLVL.

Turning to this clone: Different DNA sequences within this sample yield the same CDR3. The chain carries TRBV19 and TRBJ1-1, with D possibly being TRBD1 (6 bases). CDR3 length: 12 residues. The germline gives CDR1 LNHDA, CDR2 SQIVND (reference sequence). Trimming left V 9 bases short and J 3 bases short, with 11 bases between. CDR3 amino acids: CASQQGYTEAFF. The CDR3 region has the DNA TGTGCCAGCCAACAGGGTTACACTGAAGCTTTCTTT.

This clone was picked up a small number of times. The CDR3 reads CSVATGSAEAFF. The CDR3 DNA is TGCAGCGTTGCTACAGGGAGCGCTGAAGCTTTCTTT. The J gene is TRBJ1-1, the V gene TRBV29-1, with D perhaps matching TRBD1 (6 bases). The germline V gene has CDR1 SQVTM and CDR2 ANQGSEA. The CDR3 extends over 12 amino acids. V lost 4 bases and J 6 bases, leaving 12 bases between the germline ends.

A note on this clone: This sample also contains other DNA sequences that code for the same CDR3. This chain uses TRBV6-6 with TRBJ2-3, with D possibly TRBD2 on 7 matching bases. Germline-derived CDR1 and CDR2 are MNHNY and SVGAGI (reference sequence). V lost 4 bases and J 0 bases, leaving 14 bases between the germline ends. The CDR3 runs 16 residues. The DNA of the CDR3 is TGTGCCAGCAGTTCCCCGGGGGGCAGGAGCACAGATACGCAGTATTTT. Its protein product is CASSSPGGRSTDTQYF.

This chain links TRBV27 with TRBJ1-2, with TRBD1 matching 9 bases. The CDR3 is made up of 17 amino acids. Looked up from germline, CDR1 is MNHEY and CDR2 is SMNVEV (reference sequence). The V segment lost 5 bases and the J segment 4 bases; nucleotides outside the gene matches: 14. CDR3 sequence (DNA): TGTGCCAGCAGTCTCCGGGCGACAGGGGGACGTGGCTATGGCTACACCTTC. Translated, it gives CASSLRATGGRGYGYTF.

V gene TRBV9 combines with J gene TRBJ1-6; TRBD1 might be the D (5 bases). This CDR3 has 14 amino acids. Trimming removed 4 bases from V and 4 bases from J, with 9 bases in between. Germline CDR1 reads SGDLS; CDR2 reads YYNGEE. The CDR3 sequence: CASSTQGYNSPLHF. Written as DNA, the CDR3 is TGTGCCAGCAGCACCCAGGGTTATAATTCACCCCTCCACTTT.